These T cell receptor beta chains were read from a single sample in a study of Graves' ophthalmopathy and Graves' hyperthyroidism. TCRdb called the multiplex PCR reads again in MiXCR, with one record for every CDR3 protein. Of 600,000 to 650,000 distinct CDR3 sequences in the sample, 22% were seen once. The specimen was peripheral blood. All receptors derive from a woman aged 18-30 years with stable Graves' hyperthyroidism. Some clones in this sample may be carry-over from other donors' samples. CDR3s include the opening cysteine and the closing phenylalanine or tryptophan. D genes are given only for firm matches. Expanded clones get a size class; other rows say once, few or many, or leave the size out.

J: TRBJ2-7; D: NA; V: TRBV19; size: many; DNA: TGTGCCAGTAGTAGAACAGGGTTCACCTCCTACGAGCAGTACTTC; CDR3: CASSRTGFTSYEQYF
J: TRBJ1-1; D: NA; V: TRBV6-2/TRBV6-3; size: once; DNA: TGTGCCAGCACCCAAACCCGGGGGTTGAAAAGGGTGAGCACTGAAGCTTTCTTT; CDR3: CASTQTRGLKRVSTEAFF
J: TRBJ2-2; D: NA; V: TRBV11-2; size: few; DNA: TGTGCCAGCAGCCTCAACAGGGGGGGAAAGACCGGGGAGCTGTTTTTT; CDR3: CASSLNRGGKTGELFF
J: TRBJ1-1; D: NA; V: TRBV12-5; size: many; DNA: TGTGCTAGTGGTACCGGGACCTCCCTTTCGGAAGCTTTCTTT; CDR3: CASGTGTSLSEAFF
J: TRBJ2-7; D: NA; V: TRBV20-1; size: NA; DNA: TGCAGTGCTAGGCCGCCCGGGGGGCAGTACTTC; CDR3: CSARPPGGQYF
J: TRBJ1-5; D: NA; V: TRBV12-3/TRBV12-4; size: many; DNA: TGTGCCAGCAGTCCTAACAGGGAGTATCAGCCCCAGCATTTT; CDR3: CASSPNREYQPQHF
J: TRBJ2-5; D: NA; V: TRBV7-2; size: NA; DNA: TGTGCCAGCAGCGCCGGGGGGACAGGAGGCTTCAGGACCCAGTACTTC; CDR3: CASSAGGTGGFRTQYF
J: TRBJ2-5; D: NA; V: TRBV28; size: NA; DNA: TGTGCCAGCAGTTCGACAGTCCAGGGGGAGACCCAGTACTTC; CDR3: CASSSTVQGETQYF
J: TRBJ1-2; D: TRBD1; V: TRBV7-8; size: NA; DNA: TGTGCCAGCAGCTCCACCCGGGACAGGGAAGGCTACACCTTC; CDR3: CASSSTRDREGYTF
J: TRBJ1-1; D: NA; V: TRBV2; size: NA; DNA: TGTGCCAGCAGATACTCCGGGAACACTGAAGCTTTCTTT; CDR3: CASRYSGNTEAFF
J: TRBJ1-6; D: TRBD1; V: TRBV2; size: NA; DNA: TGTGCCAGCAGTACCCGACAGGGCTTAGATTCACCCCTCCACTTT; CDR3: CASSTRQGLDSPLHF
J: TRBJ1-2; D: TRBD1; V: TRBV5-1; size: many; DNA: TGCGCCAGCAGCCTGGAGGTCACAGGGGATGGCTACACCTTC; CDR3: CASSLEVTGDGYTF
J: TRBJ1-1; D: NA; V: TRBV5-1; size: once; DNA: TGCGCCAGCAGATTGATGGTGAACACTGAAGCTTTCTTT; CDR3: CASRLMVNTEAFF
J: TRBJ1-1; D: NA; V: TRBV19; size: many; DNA: TGTGCCAGCACTAACCGAAAACCGGGCCTCGAGCCTGAAGCTTTCTTT; CDR3: CASTNRKPGLEPEAFF
J: TRBJ2-7; D: NA; V: TRBV2; size: few; DNA: TGTGCCAGCAGTGTGTTTAACAGTCCAGAAAACGAGCAGTACTTC; CDR3: CASSVFNSPENEQYF
J: TRBJ1-6; D: NA; V: TRBV5-1; size: many; DNA: TGCGCCAGCAGCTTGTCGCCAGGGGACTCACCCCTCCACTTT; CDR3: CASSLSPGDSPLHF
J: TRBJ2-5; D: NA; V: TRBV12-3/TRBV12-4; size: NA; DNA: TGTGCCAGCGGCGGAGGGGGGGCCGGGGAGACCCAGTACTTC; CDR3: CASGGGGAGETQYF
J: TRBJ1-1; D: NA; V: TRBV6-5; size: many; DNA: TGTGCCAGCAGCTGGGATCGGGGGGGGACTGAAGCTTTCTTT; CDR3: CASSWDRGGTEAFF
J: TRBJ2-5; D: NA; V: TRBV6-9; size: NA; DNA: TGTGCCAGCAGGTATCCGGGACGTGAGACCCAGTACTTC; CDR3: CASRYPGRETQYF
J: TRBJ1-1; D: NA; V: TRBV7-9; size: many; DNA: TGTGCCAGCAGCTTAGGGGTCGGGGACACTGAAGCTTTCTTT; CDR3: CASSLGVGDTEAFF
J: TRBJ1-1; D: NA; V: TRBV5-1; size: few; DNA: TGCGCCAGCAGCTTGGCCGGGGAGGGTACGGACACTGAGGCTTTCTTT; CDR3: CASSLAGEGTDTEAFF
J: TRBJ2-7; D: TRBD2; V: TRBV6-1; size: NA; DNA: TGTGCCAGCAGTAAGGGACTAGCGGTCTACGAGCAGTACTTC; CDR3: CASSKGLAVYEQYF
J: TRBJ2-7; D: NA; V: TRBV12-3/TRBV12-4; size: many; DNA: TGTGCCAGCAGTTTTGGTCGTACCTACGAGCAGTACTTC; CDR3: CASSFGRTYEQYF
J: TRBJ2-7; D: TRBD2; V: TRBV3-1; size: many; DNA: TGTGCCAGCAGCCCCACCGCCCTAGCGGGGGGTAACGAGCAGTACTTC; CDR3: CASSPTALAGGNEQYF
J: TRBJ2-3; D: TRBD2; V: TRBV2; size: many; DNA: TGTGCCAGCAGTGATAACGGTGCTAGCGGGGGCCTAGATACGCAGTATTTT; CDR3: CASSDNGASGGLDTQYF
J: TRBJ1-2; D: NA; V: TRBV30; size: many; DNA: TGTGCCTGGAGTGTACCCTTCAGTGATAGCTATGGCTACACCTTC; CDR3: CAWSVPFSDSYGYTF
J: TRBJ2-7; D: NA; V: TRBV28; size: many; DNA: TGTGCCAGCAGCTTAATCAGCTACGAGCAGTACTTC; CDR3: CASSLISYEQYF
J: TRBJ1-5; D: TRBD1; V: TRBV4-1; size: NA; DNA: TGCGCCAGCAGCCAAGATAAGGGGGCGGGGGGTCAGCCCCAGCATTTT; CDR3: CASSQDKGAGGQPQHF
J: TRBJ1-2; D: TRBD1; V: TRBV7-9; size: many; DNA: TGTGCCAGCAGCCGCCCGGACAGGGTTTTGGATGGCTACACCTTC; CDR3: CASSRPDRVLDGYTF
J: TRBJ2-7; D: NA; V: TRBV11-2; size: NA; DNA: TGTGCCAGTAGAGATTCGGGGATCTCCTACGAGCAGTACTTC; CDR3: CASRDSGISYEQYF
J: TRBJ1-5; D: NA; V: TRBV18; size: NA; DNA: TGTGCCAGCTCACCAGGGGCAGGTTCGAATCAGCCCCAGCATTTT; CDR3: CASSPGAGSNQPQHF
J: TRBJ2-1; D: TRBD1; V: TRBV11-1; size: few; DNA: TGTGCCAGCAGTTCCCGGGACAGGGTGAATGAGCAGTTCTTC; CDR3: CASSSRDRVNEQFF
J: TRBJ1-6; D: NA; V: TRBV6-1; size: many; DNA: TGTGCCAGCAGGGAGGGTCCGGGTGGGGCACCCCTCCACTTT; CDR3: CASREGPGGAPLHF
J: TRBJ1-3; D: NA; V: TRBV6-5; size: many; DNA: TGTGCCAGCAGTTCCCGGTCGGCCCCCTCTGGAAACACCATATATTTT; CDR3: CASSSRSAPSGNTIYF
J: TRBJ2-7; D: NA; V: TRBV10-2; size: NA; DNA: TGCGCCAGCAGTGAGTCGGGGGTAGTTGAGCAGTACTTC; CDR3: CASSESGVVEQYF
J: TRBJ2-5; D: TRBD1; V: TRBV7-9; size: few; DNA: TGTGCCAGCAGCCCGCCGGGACAGCCTGGGGAGACCCAGTACTTC; CDR3: CASSPPGQPGETQYF
J: TRBJ2-7; D: NA; V: TRBV13; size: few; DNA: TGTGCCAGCAGCTTAGGCCGGATGGACTCCTACGAGCAGTACTTC; CDR3: CASSLGRMDSYEQYF
J: TRBJ1-2; D: NA; V: TRBV20-1; size: many; DNA: TGCAGTGCTTTCTTCAACAGCTTCTTGAACTATGGCTACACCTTC; CDR3: CSAFFNSFLNYGYTF
J: TRBJ2-2; D: TRBD1; V: TRBV7-2; size: many; DNA: TGTGCCAGCAGCGTACAGGGGGCTACCGGGGAGCTGTTTTTT; CDR3: CASSVQGATGELFF
J: TRBJ2-5; D: TRBD1; V: TRBV11-2; size: NA; DNA: TGTGCCAACAGCCCCAAGGACAGGTACCAAGAGACCCAGTACTTC; CDR3: CANSPKDRYQETQYF
J: TRBJ1-1; D: NA; V: TRBV12-3/TRBV12-4; size: many; DNA: TGTGCCAGCTATGCCCCTGACAGAATGGGCACTGAAGCTTTCTTT; CDR3: CASYAPDRMGTEAFF
J: TRBJ2-7; D: NA; V: TRBV5-8; size: many; DNA: TGTGCCAGCAGCTTAGGACGGACGGCGGCCTACGAGCAGTACTTC; CDR3: CASSLGRTAAYEQYF
J: TRBJ2-2; D: TRBD1; V: TRBV10-3; size: NA; DNA: TGTGCCATCAAAGGACAGGGTTTGAACACCGGGGAGCTGTTTTTT; CDR3: CAIKGQGLNTGELFF
J: TRBJ2-5; D: NA; V: TRBV28; size: many; DNA: TGTGCCAGCAGGGCAGGCAATCAAGAGACCCAGTACTTC; CDR3: CASRAGNQETQYF